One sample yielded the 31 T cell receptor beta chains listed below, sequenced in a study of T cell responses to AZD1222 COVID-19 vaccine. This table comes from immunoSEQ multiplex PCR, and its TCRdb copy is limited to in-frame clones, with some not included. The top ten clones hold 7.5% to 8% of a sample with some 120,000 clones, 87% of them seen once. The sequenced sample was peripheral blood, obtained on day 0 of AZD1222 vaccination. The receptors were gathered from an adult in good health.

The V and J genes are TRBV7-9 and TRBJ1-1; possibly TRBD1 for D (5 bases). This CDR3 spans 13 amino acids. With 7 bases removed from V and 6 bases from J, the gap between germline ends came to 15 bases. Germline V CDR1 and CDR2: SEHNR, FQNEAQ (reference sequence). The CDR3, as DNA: TGTGCCAGCACCCAAACGGAGGGACCTGAAGCTTTCTTT. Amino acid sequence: CASTQTEGPEAFF.

CDR3 bases: TGTGCCAGCAGTTTATCGCAGGGATCATTGAACACTGAAGCTTTCTTT. Translated: CASSLSQGSLNTEAFF. The chain carries TRBV28 and TRBJ1-1; a weak D match, TRBD1 (5 bases). The CDR3 extends over 16 amino acids. The V gene's germline CDR1 is MDHEN and CDR2 SYDVKM. Trimming removed 1 base from V and 0 bases from J, with 12 bases in between.

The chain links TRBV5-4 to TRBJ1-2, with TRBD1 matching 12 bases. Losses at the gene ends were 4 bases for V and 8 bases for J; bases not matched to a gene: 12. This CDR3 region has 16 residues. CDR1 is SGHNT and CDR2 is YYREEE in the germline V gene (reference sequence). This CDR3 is CASSGGQGAPLNGYTF. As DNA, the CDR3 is TGTGCCAGCAGCGGGGGACAGGGGGCCCCTCTCAACGGCTACACCTTC.

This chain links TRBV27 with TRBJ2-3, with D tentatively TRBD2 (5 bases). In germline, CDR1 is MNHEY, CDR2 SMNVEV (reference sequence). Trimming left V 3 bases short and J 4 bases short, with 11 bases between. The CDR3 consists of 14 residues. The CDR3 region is CASSFGVIADTQYF. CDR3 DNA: TGTGCCAGCAGTTTCGGGGTTATCGCAGATACGCAGTATTTT.

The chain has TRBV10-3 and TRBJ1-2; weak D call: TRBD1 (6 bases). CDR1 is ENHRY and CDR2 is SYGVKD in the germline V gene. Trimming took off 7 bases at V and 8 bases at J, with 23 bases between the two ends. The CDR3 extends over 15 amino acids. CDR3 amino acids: CAIKPDGTFGGGYTF. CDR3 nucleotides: TGTGCCATCAAACCGGACGGAACTTTCGGGGGCGGCTACACCTTC.

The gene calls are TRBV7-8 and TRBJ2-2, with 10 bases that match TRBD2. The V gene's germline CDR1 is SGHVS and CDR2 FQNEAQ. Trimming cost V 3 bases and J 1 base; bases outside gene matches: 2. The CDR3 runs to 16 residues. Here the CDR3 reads CASSLRTSGNTGELFF. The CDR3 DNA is TGTGCCAGCAGCTTGAGGACTAGCGGGAACACCGGGGAGCTGTTTTTT.

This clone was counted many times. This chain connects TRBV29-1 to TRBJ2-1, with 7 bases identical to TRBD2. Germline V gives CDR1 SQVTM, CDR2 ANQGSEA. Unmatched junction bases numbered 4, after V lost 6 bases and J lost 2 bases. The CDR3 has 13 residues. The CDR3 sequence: CSVAGIAYNEQFF. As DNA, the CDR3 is TGCAGCGTAGCGGGAATCGCCTACAATGAGCAGTTCTTC.

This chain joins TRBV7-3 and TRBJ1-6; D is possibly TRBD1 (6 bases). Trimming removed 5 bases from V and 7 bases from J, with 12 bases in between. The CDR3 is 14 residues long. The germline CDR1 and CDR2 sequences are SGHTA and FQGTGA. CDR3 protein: CASSNTGPNSPLHF. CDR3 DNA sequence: TGTGCCAGCAGCAACACAGGGCCAAATTCACCCCTCCACTTT.

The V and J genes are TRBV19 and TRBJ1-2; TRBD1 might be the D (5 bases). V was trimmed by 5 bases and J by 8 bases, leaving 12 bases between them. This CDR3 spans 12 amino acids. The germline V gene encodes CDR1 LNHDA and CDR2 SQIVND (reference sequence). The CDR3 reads CASSARQRGYTF. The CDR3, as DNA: TGTGCCAGTAGTGCCCGACAGAGGGGCTACACCTTC.

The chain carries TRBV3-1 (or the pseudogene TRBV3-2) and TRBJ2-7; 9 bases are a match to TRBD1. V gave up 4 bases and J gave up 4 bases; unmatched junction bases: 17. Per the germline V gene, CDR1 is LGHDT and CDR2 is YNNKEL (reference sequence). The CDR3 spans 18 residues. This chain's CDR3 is CASSPPLGQGFNDYEQYF. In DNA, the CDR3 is TGTGCCAGCAGCCCCCCCCTGGGACAGGGCTTCAATGATTACGAGCAGTACTTC.

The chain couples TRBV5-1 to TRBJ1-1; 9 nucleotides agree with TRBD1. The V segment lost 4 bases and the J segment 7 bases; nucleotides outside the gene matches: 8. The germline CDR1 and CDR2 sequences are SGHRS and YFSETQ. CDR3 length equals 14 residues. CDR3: CASSTRTGAGEAFF. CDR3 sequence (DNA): TGCGCCAGCAGCACCCGGACAGGGGCAGGTGAAGCTTTCTTT.

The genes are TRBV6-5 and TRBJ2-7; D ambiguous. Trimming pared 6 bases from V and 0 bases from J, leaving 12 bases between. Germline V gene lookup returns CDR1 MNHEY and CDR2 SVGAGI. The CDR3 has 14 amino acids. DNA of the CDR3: TGTGCCAGCAGCCCCGGGCCGAGCTCCTACGAGCAGTACTTC. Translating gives CASSPGPSSYEQYF.

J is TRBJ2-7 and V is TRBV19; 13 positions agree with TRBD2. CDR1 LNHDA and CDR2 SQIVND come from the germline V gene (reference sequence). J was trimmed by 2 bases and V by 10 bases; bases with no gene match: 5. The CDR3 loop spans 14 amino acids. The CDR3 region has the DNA TGTGCCACCTCCGGGACTAGCGGGACCTACGAGCAGTACTTC. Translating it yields CATSGTSGTYEQYF.

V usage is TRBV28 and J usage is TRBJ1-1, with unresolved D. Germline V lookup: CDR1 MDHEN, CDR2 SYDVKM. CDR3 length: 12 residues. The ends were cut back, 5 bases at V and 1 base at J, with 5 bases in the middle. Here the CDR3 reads CASSPRNTEAFF. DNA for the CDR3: TGTGCCAGCAGTCCACGGAACACTGAAGCTTTCTTT.

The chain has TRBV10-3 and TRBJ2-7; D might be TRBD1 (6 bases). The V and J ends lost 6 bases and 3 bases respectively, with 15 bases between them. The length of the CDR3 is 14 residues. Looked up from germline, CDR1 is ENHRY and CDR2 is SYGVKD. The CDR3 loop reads CAIRAYGTSYEQYF. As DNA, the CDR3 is TGTGCCATCAGGGCCTATGGGACAAGCTACGAGCAGTACTTC.

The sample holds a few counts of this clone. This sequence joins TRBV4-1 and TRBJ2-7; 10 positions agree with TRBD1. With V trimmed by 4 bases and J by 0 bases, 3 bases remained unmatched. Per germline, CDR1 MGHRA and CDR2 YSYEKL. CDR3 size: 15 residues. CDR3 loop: CASSRGTGDSYEQYF. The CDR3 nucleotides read TGCGCCAGCAGCCGCGGGACAGGGGACTCCTACGAGCAGTACTTC.

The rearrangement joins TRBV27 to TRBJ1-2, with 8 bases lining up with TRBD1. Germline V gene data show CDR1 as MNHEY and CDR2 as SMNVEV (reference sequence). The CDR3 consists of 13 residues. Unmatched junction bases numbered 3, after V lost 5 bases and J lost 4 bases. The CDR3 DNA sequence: TGTGCCAGCAGTGGGGACAGGCTCTATGGCTACACCTTC. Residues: CASSGDRLYGYTF.

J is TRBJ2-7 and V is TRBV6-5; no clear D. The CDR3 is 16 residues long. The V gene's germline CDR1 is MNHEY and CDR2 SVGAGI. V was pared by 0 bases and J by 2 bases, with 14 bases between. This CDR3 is CASSYSFIAETYEQYF. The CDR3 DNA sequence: TGTGCCAGCAGTTACTCGTTTATCGCGGAGACCTACGAGCAGTACTTC.

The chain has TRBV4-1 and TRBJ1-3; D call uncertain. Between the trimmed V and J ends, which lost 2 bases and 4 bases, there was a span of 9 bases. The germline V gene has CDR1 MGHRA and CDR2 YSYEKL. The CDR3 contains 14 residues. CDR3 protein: CASSQLFRGNTIYF. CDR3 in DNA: TGCGCCAGCAGCCAACTTTTTAGGGGAAACACCATATATTTT.

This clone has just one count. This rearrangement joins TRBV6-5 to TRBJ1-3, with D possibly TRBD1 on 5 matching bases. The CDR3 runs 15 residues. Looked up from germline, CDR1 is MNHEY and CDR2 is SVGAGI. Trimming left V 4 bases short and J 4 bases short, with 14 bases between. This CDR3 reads CASSSFRETGNTIYF. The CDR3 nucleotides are TGTGCCAGCAGTTCGTTCAGGGAGACAGGAAACACCATATATTTT.

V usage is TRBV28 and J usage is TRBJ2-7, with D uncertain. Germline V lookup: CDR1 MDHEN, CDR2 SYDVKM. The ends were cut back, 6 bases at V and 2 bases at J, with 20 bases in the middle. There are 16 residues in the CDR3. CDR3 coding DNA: TGTGCCAGCAGCCGTGAGCCCCCCGATGAGGCCTACGAGCAGTACTTC. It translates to CASSREPPDEAYEQYF. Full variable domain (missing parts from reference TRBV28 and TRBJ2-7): DVKVTQSSRYLVKRTGEKVFLECVQDMDHENMFWYRQDPGLGLRLIYFSYDVKMKEKGDIPEGYSVSREKKERFSLILESASTNQTSMYLCASSREPPDEAYEQYFGPGTRLTVT.

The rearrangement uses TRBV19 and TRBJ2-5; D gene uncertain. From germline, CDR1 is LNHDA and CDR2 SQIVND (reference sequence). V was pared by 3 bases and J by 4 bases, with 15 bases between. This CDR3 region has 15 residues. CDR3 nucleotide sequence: TGTGCCAGTAGTATCTTAGCTGGGGTCGCAGAGACCCAGTACTTC. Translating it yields CASSILAGVAETQYF.

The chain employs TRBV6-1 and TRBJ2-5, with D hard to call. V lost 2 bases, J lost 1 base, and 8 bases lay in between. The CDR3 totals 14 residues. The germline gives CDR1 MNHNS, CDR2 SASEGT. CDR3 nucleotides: TGTGCCAGCAGTGAATACCCTACCCAAGAGACCCAGTACTTC. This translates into CASSEYPTQETQYF.

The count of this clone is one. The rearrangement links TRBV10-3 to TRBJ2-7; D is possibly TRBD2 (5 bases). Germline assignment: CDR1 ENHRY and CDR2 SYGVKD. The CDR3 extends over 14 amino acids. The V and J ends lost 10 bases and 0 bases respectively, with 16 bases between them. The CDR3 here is CATRQSGSSYEQYF. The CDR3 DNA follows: TGTGCCACCAGGCAAAGCGGCAGCTCCTACGAGCAGTACTTC.

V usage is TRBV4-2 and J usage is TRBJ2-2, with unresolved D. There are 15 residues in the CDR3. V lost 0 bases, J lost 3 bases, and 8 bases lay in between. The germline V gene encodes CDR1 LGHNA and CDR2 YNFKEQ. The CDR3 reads CASSQDGLDTGELFF. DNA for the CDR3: TGTGCCAGCAGCCAAGACGGGTTGGACACCGGGGAGCTGTTTTTT.

DNA of the CDR3: TGTGCCAGCAGTTCTCCAGGCGTCAAAAACATTCAGTACTTC. It specifies CASSSPGVKNIQYF. This chain joins TRBV28 and TRBJ2-4; D is undetermined. Germline V lookup: CDR1 MDHEN, CDR2 SYDVKM. CDR3 length: 14 residues. Between the trimmed V and J ends, which lost 4 bases and 3 bases, there was a span of 10 bases.

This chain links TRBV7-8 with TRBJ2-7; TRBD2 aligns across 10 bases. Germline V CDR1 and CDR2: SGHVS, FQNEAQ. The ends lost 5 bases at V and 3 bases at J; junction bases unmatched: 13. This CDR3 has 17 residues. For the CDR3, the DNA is TGTGCCAGCAGCCCCGGCTGGCTAGCGGGAGCCCACTACGAGCAGTACTTC. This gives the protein CASSPGWLAGAHYEQYF.

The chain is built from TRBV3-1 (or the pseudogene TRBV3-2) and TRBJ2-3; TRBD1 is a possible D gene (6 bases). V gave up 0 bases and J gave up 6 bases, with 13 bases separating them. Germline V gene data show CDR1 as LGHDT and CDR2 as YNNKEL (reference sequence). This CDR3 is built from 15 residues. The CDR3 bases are TGTGCCAGCAGCCAAGAGGAAACAGGGTATGATACGCAGTATTTT. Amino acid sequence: CASSQEETGYDTQYF.

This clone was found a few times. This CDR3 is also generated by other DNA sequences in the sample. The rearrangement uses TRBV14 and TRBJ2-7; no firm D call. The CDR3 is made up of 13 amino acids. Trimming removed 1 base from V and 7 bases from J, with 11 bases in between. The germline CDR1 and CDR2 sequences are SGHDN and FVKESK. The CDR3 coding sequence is TGTGCCAGCAGCCAAGGAAGGTTGGGGGAGCAGTACTTC. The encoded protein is CASSQGRLGEQYF.

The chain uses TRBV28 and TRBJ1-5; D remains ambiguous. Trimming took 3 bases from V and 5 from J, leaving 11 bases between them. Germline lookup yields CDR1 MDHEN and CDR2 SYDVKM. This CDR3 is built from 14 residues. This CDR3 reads CASSFPITYQPQHF. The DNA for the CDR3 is TGTGCCAGCAGTTTTCCTATTACCTATCAGCCCCAGCATTTT.

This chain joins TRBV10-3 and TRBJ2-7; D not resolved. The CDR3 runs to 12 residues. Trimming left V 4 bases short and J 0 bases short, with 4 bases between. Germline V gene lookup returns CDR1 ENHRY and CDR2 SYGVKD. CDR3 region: CAISADSYEQYF. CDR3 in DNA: TGTGCCATCAGTGCCGACTCCTACGAGCAGTACTTC.